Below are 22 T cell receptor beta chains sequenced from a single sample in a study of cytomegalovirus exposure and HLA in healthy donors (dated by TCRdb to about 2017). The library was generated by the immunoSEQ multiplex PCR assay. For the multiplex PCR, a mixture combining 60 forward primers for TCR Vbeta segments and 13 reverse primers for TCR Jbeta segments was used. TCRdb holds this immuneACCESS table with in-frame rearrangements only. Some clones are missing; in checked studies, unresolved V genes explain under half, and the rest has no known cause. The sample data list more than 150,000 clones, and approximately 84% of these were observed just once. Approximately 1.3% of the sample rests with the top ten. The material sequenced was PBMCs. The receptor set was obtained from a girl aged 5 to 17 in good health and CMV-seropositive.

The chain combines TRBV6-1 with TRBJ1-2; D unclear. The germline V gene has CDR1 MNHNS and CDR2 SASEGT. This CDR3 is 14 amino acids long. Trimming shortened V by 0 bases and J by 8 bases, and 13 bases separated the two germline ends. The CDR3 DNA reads TGTGCCAGCAGTGAAGCATTTCGGGAAAGCGGCTACACCTTC. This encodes CASSEAFRESGYTF.

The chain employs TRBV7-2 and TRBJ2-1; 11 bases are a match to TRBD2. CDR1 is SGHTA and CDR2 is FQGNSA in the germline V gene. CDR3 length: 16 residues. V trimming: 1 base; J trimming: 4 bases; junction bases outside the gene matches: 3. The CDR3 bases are TGTGCCAGCAGCTTAGAGGGACTAGCGGAATACAATGAGCAGTTCTTC. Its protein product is CASSLEGLAEYNEQFF.

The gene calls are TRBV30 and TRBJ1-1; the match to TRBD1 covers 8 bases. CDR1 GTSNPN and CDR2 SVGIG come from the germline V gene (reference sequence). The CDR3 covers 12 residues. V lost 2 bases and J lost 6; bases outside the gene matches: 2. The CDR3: CAWSQGAPEAFF. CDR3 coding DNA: TGTGCCTGGAGTCAGGGGGCGCCTGAAGCTTTCTTT.

The CDR3 spells CASSCRLAGVYEQYF. DNA for the CDR3: TGTGCCAGCAGCTGCAGACTAGCGGGAGTGTACGAGCAGTACTTC. The genes are TRBV12-1 and TRBJ2-7; TRBD2 was called by the table and not checked on the DNA. TRBV12-1 is a pseudogene locus. This CDR3 has 15 residues.

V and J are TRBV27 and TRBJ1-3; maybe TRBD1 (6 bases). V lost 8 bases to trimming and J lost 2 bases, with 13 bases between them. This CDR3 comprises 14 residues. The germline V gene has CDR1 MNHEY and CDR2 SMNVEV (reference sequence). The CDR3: CASRPGVTGNTIYF. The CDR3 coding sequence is TGTGCCAGCCGTCCAGGGGTTACTGGAAACACCATATATTTT.

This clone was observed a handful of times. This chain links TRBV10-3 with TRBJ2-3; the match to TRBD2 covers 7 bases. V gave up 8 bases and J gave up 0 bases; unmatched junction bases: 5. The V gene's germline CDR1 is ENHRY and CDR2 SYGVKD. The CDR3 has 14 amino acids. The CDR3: CAIGLAVSTDTQYF. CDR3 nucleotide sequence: TGTGCCATCGGGCTAGCGGTTAGCACAGATACGCAGTATTTT.

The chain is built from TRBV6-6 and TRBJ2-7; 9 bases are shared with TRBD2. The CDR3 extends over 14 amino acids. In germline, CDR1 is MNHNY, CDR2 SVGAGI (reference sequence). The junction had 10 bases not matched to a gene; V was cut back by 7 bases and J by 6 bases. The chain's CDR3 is CASKKPGTSSEQYF. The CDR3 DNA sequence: TGTGCCAGCAAAAAACCCGGGACTAGCTCCGAGCAGTACTTC.

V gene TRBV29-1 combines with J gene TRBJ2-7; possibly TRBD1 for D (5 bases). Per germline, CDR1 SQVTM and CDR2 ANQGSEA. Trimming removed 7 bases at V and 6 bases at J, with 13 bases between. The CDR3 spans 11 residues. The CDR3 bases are TGCAGCGCCCACTTAGGGGCCGAGCAGTACTTC. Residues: CSAHLGAEQYF.

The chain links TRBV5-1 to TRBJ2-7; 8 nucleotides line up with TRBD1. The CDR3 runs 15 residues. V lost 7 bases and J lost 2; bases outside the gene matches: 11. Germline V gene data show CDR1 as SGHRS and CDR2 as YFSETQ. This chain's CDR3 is CASEIGQGRTYEQYF. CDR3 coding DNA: TGCGCCAGCGAAATCGGACAGGGTAGAACCTACGAGCAGTACTTC.

The CDR3 DNA reads as TGTGCCTCCCACAGGGGTTTTGATTCACCCCTCCACTTT. It translates to CASHRGFDSPLHF. This rearrangement joins TRBV30 to TRBJ1-6, with 7 bases aligning to TRBD1. This CDR3 spans 13 amino acids. The germline V gene has CDR1 GTSNPN and CDR2 SVGIG (reference sequence). Trimming removed 7 bases from V and 8 bases from J; junction bases left unmatched: 8.

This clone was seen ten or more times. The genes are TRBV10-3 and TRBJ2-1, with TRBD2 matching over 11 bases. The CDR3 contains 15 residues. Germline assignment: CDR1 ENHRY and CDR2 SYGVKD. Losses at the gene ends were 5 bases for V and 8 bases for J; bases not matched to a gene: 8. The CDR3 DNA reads TGTGCCATCAGTCCCCGGGGTAGCGGGAGGGATGAGCAGTTCTTC. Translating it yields CAISPRGSGRDEQFF.

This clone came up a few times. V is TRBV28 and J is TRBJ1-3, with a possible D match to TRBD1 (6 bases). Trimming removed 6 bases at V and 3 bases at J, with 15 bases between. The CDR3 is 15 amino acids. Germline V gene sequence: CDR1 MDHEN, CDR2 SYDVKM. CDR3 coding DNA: TGTGCCAGCAGCTTGCAGGGGATGCGTGGAAACACCATATATTTT. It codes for CASSLQGMRGNTIYF.

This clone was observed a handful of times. CDR3 protein: CAWRPGGNKYGYTF. The CDR3 DNA sequence: TGTGCCTGGAGGCCAGGGGGGAACAAGTATGGCTACACCTTC. The chain employs TRBV30 and TRBJ1-2; TRBD1 agrees at 7 bases. Trimming at V came to 3 bases and at J to 5 bases, leaving 9 bases not matched to a gene. The germline V gene encodes CDR1 GTSNPN and CDR2 SVGIG (reference sequence). This CDR3 region has 14 residues.

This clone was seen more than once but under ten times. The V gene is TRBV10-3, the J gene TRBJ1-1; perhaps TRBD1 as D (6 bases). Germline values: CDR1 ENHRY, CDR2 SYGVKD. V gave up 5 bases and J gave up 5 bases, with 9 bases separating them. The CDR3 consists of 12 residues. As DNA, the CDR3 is TGTGCCATCAGTTTACAGGGAACTGAAGCTTTCTTT. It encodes CAISLQGTEAFF.

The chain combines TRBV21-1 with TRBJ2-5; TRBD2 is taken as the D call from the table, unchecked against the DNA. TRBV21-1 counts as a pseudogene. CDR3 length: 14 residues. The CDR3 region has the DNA TGTGCCAGCAGCAAAGACGGGAGCGGAGAGACCCAGTACTTC. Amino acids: CASSKDGSGETQYF.

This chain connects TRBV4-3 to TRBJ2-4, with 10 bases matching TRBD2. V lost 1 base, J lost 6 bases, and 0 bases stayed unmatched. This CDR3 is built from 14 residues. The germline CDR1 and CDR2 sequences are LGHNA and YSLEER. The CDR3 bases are TGCGCCAGCAGCCAAGGACTAGCGGGAAACATTCAGTACTTC. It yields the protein CASSQGLAGNIQYF.

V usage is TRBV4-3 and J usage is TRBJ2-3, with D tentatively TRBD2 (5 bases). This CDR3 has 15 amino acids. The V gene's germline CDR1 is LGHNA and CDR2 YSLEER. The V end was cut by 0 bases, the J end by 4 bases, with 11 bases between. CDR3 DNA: TGCGCCAGCAGCCAAGATTTAGGGAGCGCAGATACGCAGTATTTT. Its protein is CASSQDLGSADTQYF.

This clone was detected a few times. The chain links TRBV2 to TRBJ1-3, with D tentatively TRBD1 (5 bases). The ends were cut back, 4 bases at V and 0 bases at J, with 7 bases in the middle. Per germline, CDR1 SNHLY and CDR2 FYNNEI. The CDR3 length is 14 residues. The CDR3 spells CASSGQLSGNTIYF. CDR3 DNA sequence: TGTGCCAGCAGTGGACAGCTCTCTGGAAACACCATATATTTT.

CDR3 sequence reads: CASSLGSSSGYNEQFF. In nucleotides, the CDR3 is TGTGCCAGCAGCTTAGGGTCTAGCAGCGGCTACAATGAGCAGTTCTTC. The chain links TRBV11-3 to TRBJ2-1; TRBD2 might be the D (5 bases). Germline V gives CDR1 SGHNT, CDR2 YENEEA. Trimming removed 1 base from V and 3 bases from J, with 13 bases in between. CDR3 size: 16 residues.

The CDR3 protein is CASSSRTGGGNEQFF. The CDR3 DNA is TGTGCCAGCAGTTCCCGGACAGGGGGCGGGAATGAGCAGTTCTTC. The J gene is TRBJ2-1, the V gene TRBV27, with TRBD1 matching 11 bases. J was trimmed by 7 bases and V by 4 bases; bases with no gene match: 6. Germline V CDR1 and CDR2: MNHEY, SMNVEV (reference sequence). The CDR3 has 15 amino acids.

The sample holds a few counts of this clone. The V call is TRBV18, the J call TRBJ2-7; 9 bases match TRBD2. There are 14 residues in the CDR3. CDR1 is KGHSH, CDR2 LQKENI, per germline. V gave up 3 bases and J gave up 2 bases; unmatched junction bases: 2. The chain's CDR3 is CASSPAGGTYEQYF. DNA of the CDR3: TGTGCCAGCTCACCGGCGGGAGGGACCTACGAGCAGTACTTC.

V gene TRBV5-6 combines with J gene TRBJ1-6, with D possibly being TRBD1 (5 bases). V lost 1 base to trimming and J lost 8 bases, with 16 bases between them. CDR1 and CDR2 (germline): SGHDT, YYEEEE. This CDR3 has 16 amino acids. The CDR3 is CASSLLRLGDYSPLHF. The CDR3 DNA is TGTGCCAGCAGCTTGCTTCGCCTAGGGGACTATTCACCCCTCCACTTT.